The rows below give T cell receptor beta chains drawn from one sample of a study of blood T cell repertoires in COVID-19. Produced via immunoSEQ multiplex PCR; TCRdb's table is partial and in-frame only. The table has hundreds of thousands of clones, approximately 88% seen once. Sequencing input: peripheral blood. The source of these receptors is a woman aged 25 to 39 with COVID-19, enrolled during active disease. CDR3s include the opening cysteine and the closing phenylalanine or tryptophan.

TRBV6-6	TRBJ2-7	CASSRPRQGGSEQYF
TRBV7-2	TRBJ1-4	CASSLRQGANEKLFF
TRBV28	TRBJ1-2	CASSPTGRGFYGYTF
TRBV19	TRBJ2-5	CASSGLAGVAETQYF
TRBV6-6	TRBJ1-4	CASSRGTDYNEKLFF
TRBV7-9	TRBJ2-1	CASSIPGQGALEQFF
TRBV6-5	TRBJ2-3	CATKTSGSTDTQYF
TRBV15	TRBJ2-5	CATSTRQGEQLWTQYF
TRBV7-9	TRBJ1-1	CASSLGGGSVSKEAFF
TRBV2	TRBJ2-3	CASRGLSTDTQYF
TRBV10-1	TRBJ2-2	CASSGTGLNTGELFF
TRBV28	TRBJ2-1	CASSLEAGGGYNEQFF
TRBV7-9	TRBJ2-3	CASSRSGGAWTDTQYF
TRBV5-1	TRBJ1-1	CASKTDSLNTEAFF
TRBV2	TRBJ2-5	CASSFPLAGGPETQYF
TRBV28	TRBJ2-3	CASSPTDYTDTQYF
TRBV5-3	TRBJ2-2	CARSFHAKSGELFF
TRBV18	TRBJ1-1	CASSPRDNGEAFF
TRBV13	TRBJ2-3	CASSYGLAGDTQYF
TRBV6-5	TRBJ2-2	CASSYSGGADGELFF
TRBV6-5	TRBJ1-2	CASSYRGGDYGYTF
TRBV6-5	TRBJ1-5	CASSSGGSGQPQHF
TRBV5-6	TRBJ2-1	CASSTGLALSSYNEQFF
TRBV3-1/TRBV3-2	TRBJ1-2	CASSHGQSPAANYGYTF
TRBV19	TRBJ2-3	CASRWGADTQYF
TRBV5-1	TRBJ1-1	CASSPYRDRPGLAAFF
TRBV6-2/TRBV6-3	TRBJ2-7	CASSYPRTSGATTYEQYF
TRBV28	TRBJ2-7	CASSLEGIGHEQYF
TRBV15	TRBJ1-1	CATRSGRNTEAFF
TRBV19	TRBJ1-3	CASGGLTGNTIYF
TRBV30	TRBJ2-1	CAWSVSPAGAEQFF
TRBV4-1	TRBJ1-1	CASSQALFLGNTEAFF
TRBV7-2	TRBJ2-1	CASSLYPNQGLAGSGEQFF
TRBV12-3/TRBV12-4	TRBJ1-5	CASRDGGNQPQHF
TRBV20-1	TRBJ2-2	CSASWGVGTGELFF
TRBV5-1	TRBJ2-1	CASSRPWSSYNEQFF
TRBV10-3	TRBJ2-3	CAISESWASGDTDTQYF
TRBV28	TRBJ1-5	CASSLQTDQPQHF
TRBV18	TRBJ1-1	CASSPDREYTEAFF
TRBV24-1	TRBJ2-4	CATGESGRGDIQYF
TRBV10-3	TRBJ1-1	CAISGTGREEAFF
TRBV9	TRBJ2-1	CASSERESYNEQFF
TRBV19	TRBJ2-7	CASSPRDRGWYEQYF
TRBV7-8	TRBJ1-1	CASSLFGTVEAFF
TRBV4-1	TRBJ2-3	CASSQPLRRTGRTDTQYF
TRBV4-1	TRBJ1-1	CASSLHRGTEAFF
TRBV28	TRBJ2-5	CASSLDRDQETQYF
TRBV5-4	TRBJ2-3	CASSPRGTASTDTQYF
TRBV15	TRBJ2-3	CATSSDRVRTDTQYF
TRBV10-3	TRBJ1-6	CAISENRGNSPPLHF
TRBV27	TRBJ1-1	CASSATGGTEAFF
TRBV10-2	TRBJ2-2	CATTNGELFF
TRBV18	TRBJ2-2	CASSPPLDRVSDTGELFF